The source of this TCR beta chain is a study of blood T cell repertoires in COVID-19 (dated by TCRdb to the early 2020s). Context from the whole study: Samples covering the acute and convalescent phases of COVID-19 were provided by collaborators in the United States, Italy and Spain. The material from the prospective study consisted of cDNA or gDNA derived from T cells, B-cell-depleted T cells, or PBMCs. Deeply sampled blood TCRbeta repertoires from subjects exposed to, actively infected with, or recovered from COVID-19 were included in the dataset. The repertoires were released in a freely available public database intended as a resource for research on the immune response to SARS-CoV-2. The samples were drawn from the first 160 participants of the ongoing ImmuneRACE study and from 1,254 subjects provided by 6 global collaborators. The sample metadata nearly always contained a de-identified subject ID, COVID-19 status, age in years and sex. Where HLA class I and class II types were available, the types were taken from metadata supplied by the sample provider, not from assay-based typing.

The immunoSEQ Assay, a bias-controlled multiplex PCR, was used to amplify TCRbeta CDR3 regions from genomic DNA. As for the original processing: The number of nucleated cells in each sample was estimated from the amplification of reference gene primers within the assay. To quantify the absolute abundance of each unique TCRbeta CDR3 rearrangement, sequence reads were collapsed and filtered. Productive Simpson clonality was computed per sample as the square root of Simpson's diversity index over productive rearrangements. In TCRdb, the immuneACCESS table is reduced to in-frame sequences with V and J assigned. These tables do not hold every clone; where another copy was compared, an unresolved V gene accounts for under half, and the others remain unexplained. For V, J and clone size, that table is used; D and trimming come from the DNA. The sample table shows over 110,000 clones, and 88% are seen once. The ten biggest clones cover roughly 30% of the sample.

Each collaborating institution followed its own protocols to collect whole blood in K2EDTA tubes. Collaborator samples were shipped for TCRbeta analysis as frozen whole blood, isolated PBMCs, or DNA extracted from either sample type. CDR1 and CDR2 are read off the germline V gene (reference sequence) as MNHNY and SVGAGI. Including the terminal cysteine and phenylalanine, the CDR3 comprises 15 residues. The sequence is cut down to CDR3 DNA, 45 bases in frame from base 1. V loses 0 bases of germline sequence and J loses 1 base, and the interval between the two ends is 7 bases. Study-level results and caveats: The amount of clinical and demographic metadata varied by source and participant and was provided uncurated.

This clone was seen once. The target of this receptor is not known. One base away there is no much larger clone; base qualities are not given. Sequences were obtained from peripheral blood. The clonotype originates from a human donor in a cohort sampled during active COVID-19. Recombination linked TRBV6-6 to TRBJ1-5; no D gene is confidently identified. The DNA reads as follows: TGTGCCAGCAGTTACTCGTCCGGGAGCAATCAGCCCCAGCATTTT. It is translated as CASSYSSGSNQPQHF.